This is a list of T cell receptor beta chains from one sample in a study of multiple sclerosis patients with progressive multifocal leukoencephalopathy. Libraries were prepared by immunoSEQ multiplex PCR; TCRdb keeps only in-frame clonotypes and omits some of them. The repertoire has about 32,000 clones, about nine tenths of them found once; the top ten carry approximately 5.2%. This sample comprised PBMCs, obtained from a patient treated with natalizumab. These receptors were obtained from a woman in her thirties or forties with progressive multifocal leukoencephalopathy. Both conserved end residues are part of each CDR3. Each record gives: D gene, J gene, clone size, V gene, CDR3 protein, CDR3 DNA. The D gene is left open where the match is weak. Rows may omit the clone size; those that give it use once, few, many or a size class.

d_gene: .; j_gene: TRBJ2-2; abundance: .; v_gene: TRBV9; CDR3aa: CASSSTGELFF; CDR3nt: TGTGCCAGCAGCTCGACCGGGGAGCTGTTTTTT
d_gene: TRBD2; j_gene: TRBJ2-7; abundance: once; v_gene: TRBV30; CDR3aa: CAWSQKVLAASEQYF; CDR3nt: TGTGCCTGGAGCCAGAAGGTTCTAGCGGCCTCCGAGCAGTACTTC
d_gene: .; j_gene: TRBJ1-1; abundance: once; v_gene: TRBV15; CDR3aa: CATSRGLREINTEAFF; CDR3nt: TGTGCCACCAGCAGAGGTCTGCGGGAGATAAACACTGAAGCTTTCTTT
d_gene: .; j_gene: TRBJ2-7; abundance: .; v_gene: TRBV13; CDR3aa: CASSKQGTLYYEQYF; CDR3nt: TGTGCCAGCAGCAAACAGGGTACGTTGTACTACGAGCAGTACTTC
d_gene: .; j_gene: TRBJ2-1; abundance: .; v_gene: TRBV6-5; CDR3aa: CASSYSRREINNEQFF; CDR3nt: TGTGCCAGCAGTTACTCGAGGCGGGAAATAAACAATGAGCAGTTCTTC
d_gene: .; j_gene: TRBJ2-5; abundance: .; v_gene: TRBV14; CDR3aa: CASSQSLPTETQYF; CDR3nt: TGTGCCAGCAGCCAGTCCCTCCCCACCGAGACCCAGTACTTC
d_gene: TRBD1; j_gene: TRBJ1-2; abundance: .; v_gene: TRBV4-3; CDR3aa: CASSPGQGLYGYTF; CDR3nt: TGCGCCAGCAGCCCGGGACAGGGCCTCTATGGCTACACCTTC
d_gene: .; j_gene: TRBJ2-1; abundance: .; v_gene: TRBV28; CDR3aa: CASSSGPRGIDEQFF; CDR3nt: TGTGCCAGCTCCTCCGGGCCCCGAGGGATCGATGAGCAGTTCTTC
d_gene: .; j_gene: TRBJ2-3; abundance: .; v_gene: TRBV6-1; CDR3aa: CASTGVDTQYF; CDR3nt: TGTGCCAGCACTGGGGTTGATACGCAGTATTTT
d_gene: TRBD1; j_gene: TRBJ2-3; abundance: .; v_gene: TRBV2; CDR3aa: CASIQGAKDTQYF; CDR3nt: TGTGCCAGCATCCAGGGGGCCAAAGATACGCAGTATTTT
d_gene: .; j_gene: TRBJ2-5; abundance: .; v_gene: TRBV11-3; CDR3aa: CASSAPSGQTQETQYF; CDR3nt: TGTGCCAGCAGCGCACCCTCCGGACAGACTCAAGAGACCCAGTACTTC
d_gene: .; j_gene: TRBJ2-7; abundance: .; v_gene: TRBV2; CDR3aa: CASSEYREQYF; CDR3nt: TGTGCCAGCAGTGAATACCGCGAGCAGTACTTC
d_gene: TRBD1; j_gene: TRBJ1-5; abundance: .; v_gene: TRBV5-1; CDR3aa: CASSLGQGASQPQHF; CDR3nt: TGCGCCAGCAGCCTTGGACAGGGGGCAAGCCAGCCCCAGCATTTT
d_gene: .; j_gene: TRBJ1-6; abundance: .; v_gene: TRBV18; CDR3aa: CASSPQGQPNSPLHF; CDR3nt: TGTGCCAGCTCACCCCAGGGACAACCCAATTCACCCCTCCACTTT
d_gene: .; j_gene: TRBJ1-1; abundance: .; v_gene: TRBV30; CDR3aa: CAWTDTEAFF; CDR3nt: TGTGCCTGGACGGACACTGAAGCTTTCTTT
d_gene: .; j_gene: TRBJ2-3; abundance: .; v_gene: TRBV4-1; CDR3aa: CASSQDFPRGDTQYF; CDR3nt: TGCGCCAGCAGCCAAGATTTCCCCAGGGGAGATACGCAGTATTTT
d_gene: .; j_gene: TRBJ2-2; abundance: .; v_gene: TRBV7-8; CDR3aa: CASSLAGQTTGELFF; CDR3nt: TGTGCCAGCAGCTTAGCGGGTCAAACCACCGGGGAGCTGTTTTTT